This is a list of T cell receptor beta chains from one sample in a study of graft-versus-host responses after intestinal transplantation. The repertoire was sequenced with immunoSEQ multiplex PCR; TCRdb's copy has only in-frame clones and lacks some. The table includes 100,000 to 120,000 clones, 85% to 95% detected once. Their antigen targets remain unknown. Source: unstimulated CD8+ T cells sorted from spleen or lymph node cells, taken before intestinal transplant. Source of these receptors: a human donor who received an intestinal transplant. Both conserved end residues are part of each CDR3. The D gene is left open where the match is weak. The size entry is marked missing in some rows and otherwise reads once, few, many or a size class.

CDR3 length: 13; clone size: NA; D gene: NA; V gene: TRBV19; J gene: TRBJ2-1; CDR3 DNA: TGTGCCAGTAGTATTCGACAAGGCTATGAGCAGTTCTTC; CDR3 protein: CASSIRQGYEQFF
CDR3 length: 16; clone size: NA; D gene: NA; V gene: TRBV7-9; J gene: TRBJ1-4; CDR3 DNA: TGTGCCAGCAGCTTAGGTTGGGACCTTTCGAGGGAAAAACTGTTTTTT; CDR3 protein: CASSLGWDLSREKLFF
CDR3 length: 12; clone size: once; D gene: NA; V gene: TRBV19; J gene: TRBJ1-5; CDR3 DNA: TGTGCCAGTACCCAGGGGTGGGAGCCCCAGCATTTT; CDR3 protein: CASTQGWEPQHF
CDR3 length: 13; clone size: NA; D gene: NA; V gene: TRBV6-1; J gene: TRBJ2-7; CDR3 DNA: TGTGCCAGCAGTGAACGAGCACCCTACGAGCAGTACTTC; CDR3 protein: CASSERAPYEQYF
CDR3 length: 13; clone size: NA; D gene: NA; V gene: TRBV7-9; J gene: TRBJ1-4; CDR3 DNA: TGTGCCAGCGCAAGGACCGGTAATGAAAAACTGTTTTTT; CDR3 protein: CASARTGNEKLFF
CDR3 length: 13; clone size: NA; D gene: NA; V gene: TRBV19; J gene: TRBJ1-4; CDR3 DNA: TGTGCCAGTGGATCGGGGGGTTCTGAAAAACTGTTTTTT; CDR3 protein: CASGSGGSEKLFF
CDR3 length: 14; clone size: once; D gene: NA; V gene: TRBV27; J gene: TRBJ2-1; CDR3 DNA: TGTGCCAGCATGACACGCAGCTCCTACAATGAGCAGTTCTTC; CDR3 protein: CASMTRSSYNEQFF
CDR3 length: 13; clone size: NA; D gene: NA; V gene: TRBV7-3; J gene: TRBJ2-1; CDR3 DNA: TGTGCCAGCAGCTTTGGTACGAGGGGGGAGCAGTTCTTC; CDR3 protein: CASSFGTRGEQFF
CDR3 length: 15; clone size: NA; D gene: NA; V gene: TRBV29-1; J gene: TRBJ2-1; CDR3 DNA: TGCAGCGTGGTAGGGACTTCCCGCTCCTACAATGAGCAGTTCTTC; CDR3 protein: CSVVGTSRSYNEQFF
CDR3 length: 15; clone size: NA; D gene: NA; V gene: TRBV7-9; J gene: TRBJ1-2; CDR3 DNA: TGTGCCAGCAGCTTATCTTTCGGGCAGGGGTTTGGCTACACCTTC; CDR3 protein: CASSLSFGQGFGYTF
CDR3 length: 11; clone size: once; D gene: NA; V gene: TRBV11-2; J gene: TRBJ2-7; CDR3 DNA: TGTGCCAGCAGCGCCTCCTACGAGCAGTACTTC; CDR3 protein: CASSASYEQYF
CDR3 length: 11; clone size: NA; D gene: NA; V gene: TRBV30; J gene: TRBJ2-7; CDR3 DNA: TGTGCCTGGAGTGTAAGTGACCAGCAGTACTTC; CDR3 protein: CAWSVSDQQYF
CDR3 length: 15; clone size: NA; D gene: TRBD1; V gene: TRBV19; J gene: TRBJ2-7; CDR3 DNA: TGTGCCAGTAGTCCGACAGGGGGATCTACCTACGAGCAGTACTTC; CDR3 protein: CASSPTGGSTYEQYF
CDR3 length: 15; clone size: few; D gene: TRBD1; V gene: TRBV2; J gene: TRBJ1-3; CDR3 DNA: TGTGCCAGCGGCGAGGGGACAGGTTCTGGAAACACCATATATTTT; CDR3 protein: CASGEGTGSGNTIYF
CDR3 length: 14; clone size: NA; D gene: TRBD1; V gene: TRBV4-1; J gene: TRBJ2-7; CDR3 DNA: TGCGCCAGCAGCCAGGCCTACAGGGGCTACGAGCAGTACTTC; CDR3 protein: CASSQAYRGYEQYF
CDR3 length: 14; clone size: NA; D gene: TRBD2; V gene: TRBV13; J gene: TRBJ2-7; CDR3 DNA: TGTGCCAGCAGCCCGGGGGGGGCCGTGAACGAGCAGTACTTC; CDR3 protein: CASSPGGAVNEQYF
CDR3 length: 14; clone size: once; D gene: TRBD1; V gene: TRBV13; J gene: TRBJ2-7; CDR3 DNA: TGTGCCAGCAGCTACCGGGACAGGGGCTACGAGCAGTACTTC; CDR3 protein: CASSYRDRGYEQYF
CDR3 length: 16; clone size: NA; D gene: NA; V gene: TRBV19; J gene: TRBJ2-7; CDR3 DNA: TGTGCCAGTAGTTACGTTCGGGACCCTTCGGCCTACGAGCAGTACTTC; CDR3 protein: CASSYVRDPSAYEQYF
CDR3 length: 15; clone size: NA; D gene: NA; V gene: TRBV27; J gene: TRBJ2-7; CDR3 DNA: TGTGCCAGTCGACAGGACAGTAAAAGCTCCTACGAGCAGTACTTC; CDR3 protein: CASRQDSKSSYEQYF
CDR3 length: 13; clone size: NA; D gene: NA; V gene: TRBV10-3; J gene: TRBJ1-1; CDR3 DNA: TGTGCCATCAACGAGCAGGGGAACACTGAAGCTTTCTTT; CDR3 protein: CAINEQGNTEAFF
CDR3 length: 17; clone size: NA; D gene: TRBD1; V gene: TRBV30; J gene: TRBJ1-1; CDR3 DNA: TGTGCCTGGACCTATGGCCAGGGGGCTTATAGGAACACTGAAGCTTTCTTT; CDR3 protein: CAWTYGQGAYRNTEAFF
CDR3 length: 15; clone size: once; D gene: NA; V gene: TRBV4-1; J gene: TRBJ2-3; CDR3 DNA: TGCGCCAGCAGCCAAGGGGGTGGGTTCACAGATACGCAGTATTTT; CDR3 protein: CASSQGGGFTDTQYF
CDR3 length: 14; clone size: NA; D gene: TRBD2; V gene: TRBV27; J gene: TRBJ2-5; CDR3 DNA: TGTGCCAGCAGTAAAAAGCGGGAGCAGAAGACCCAGTACTTC; CDR3 protein: CASSKKREQKTQYF
CDR3 length: 13; clone size: NA; D gene: TRBD1; V gene: TRBV7-2; J gene: TRBJ1-1; CDR3 DNA: TGTGCCAGCAGCTTTACAGGGGGCACTGAAGCTTTCTTT; CDR3 protein: CASSFTGGTEAFF
CDR3 length: 16; clone size: NA; D gene: NA; V gene: TRBV5-6; J gene: TRBJ2-5; CDR3 DNA: TGTGCCAGCAGCTTGGCTAGGACAGTGGACCCGGAGACCCAGTACTTC; CDR3 protein: CASSLARTVDPETQYF
CDR3 length: 12; clone size: NA; D gene: NA; V gene: TRBV5-6; J gene: TRBJ2-7; CDR3 DNA: TGTGCCAGCAGCTCAGACAGCTACGAGCAGTACTTC; CDR3 protein: CASSSDSYEQYF
CDR3 length: 15; clone size: NA; D gene: NA; V gene: TRBV9; J gene: TRBJ2-7; CDR3 DNA: TGTGCCAGCAGCGTAGCTACCGGAAGCTCCTACGAGCAGTACTTC; CDR3 protein: CASSVATGSSYEQYF
CDR3 length: 15; clone size: NA; D gene: TRBD1; V gene: TRBV7-9; J gene: TRBJ2-7; CDR3 DNA: TGTGCCAGCAGCCTCCGGACAGGGGGCAGGGACGAGCAGTACTTC; CDR3 protein: CASSLRTGGRDEQYF
CDR3 length: 13; clone size: NA; D gene: NA; V gene: TRBV27; J gene: TRBJ2-3; CDR3 DNA: TGTGCCAGCAGTTTATTACTAGCAACCACGCAGTATTTT; CDR3 protein: CASSLLLATTQYF
CDR3 length: 13; clone size: NA; D gene: NA; V gene: TRBV9; J gene: TRBJ1-1; CDR3 DNA: TGTGCCAGCAGCGTAGAATTCCGGACTGAAGCTTTCTTT; CDR3 protein: CASSVEFRTEAFF
CDR3 length: 15; clone size: NA; D gene: TRBD1; V gene: TRBV6-1; J gene: TRBJ2-1; CDR3 DNA: TGTGCCAGCAGTGAATCACAGGGGTCCCTCAATGAGCAGTTCTTC; CDR3 protein: CASSESQGSLNEQFF
CDR3 length: 13; clone size: NA; D gene: NA; V gene: TRBV29-1; J gene: TRBJ2-7; CDR3 DNA: TGCAGCGTTGTGTACGGGAACCCTTACGAGCAGTACTTC; CDR3 protein: CSVVYGNPYEQYF
CDR3 length: 15; clone size: NA; D gene: TRBD2; V gene: TRBV6-5; J gene: TRBJ2-1; CDR3 DNA: TGTGCCAGCAAGATAAGGACTAGCGGGAGTGATGAGCAGTTCTTC; CDR3 protein: CASKIRTSGSDEQFF
CDR3 length: 15; clone size: once; D gene: NA; V gene: TRBV21-1; J gene: TRBJ1-2; CDR3 DNA: TGTGCCTATCTACAGGGGGAAATGGATAACTATGGCTACACCTTC; CDR3 protein: CAYLQGEMDNYGYTF
CDR3 length: 14; clone size: NA; D gene: NA; V gene: TRBV14; J gene: TRBJ2-7; CDR3 DNA: TGTGCCAGCAGCCAAGTAGGTAGTATTGTCGAGCAGTACTTC; CDR3 protein: CASSQVGSIVEQYF
CDR3 length: 15; clone size: NA; D gene: TRBD2; V gene: TRBV9; J gene: TRBJ2-1; CDR3 DNA: TGTGCCAGCAGCGGGACAGCGGGAGGTTACAATGAGCAGTTCTTC; CDR3 protein: CASSGTAGGYNEQFF
CDR3 length: 16; clone size: NA; D gene: NA; V gene: TRBV11-2; J gene: TRBJ1-1; CDR3 DNA: TGTGCCAGCAGCTTTACCCCGGGACGGGAGAGGGTTGAAGCTTTCTTT; CDR3 protein: CASSFTPGRERVEAFF
CDR3 length: 15; clone size: NA; D gene: NA; V gene: TRBV19; J gene: TRBJ1-2; CDR3 DNA: TGTGCCACTGGGAAAGACATGCCGGGGGGCTATGGCTACACCTTC; CDR3 protein: CATGKDMPGGYGYTF
CDR3 length: 16; clone size: NA; D gene: TRBD2; V gene: TRBV14; J gene: TRBJ2-1; CDR3 DNA: TGTGCCAGCAGCCACATGACTAGCGGCTCCTACAATGAGCAGTTCTTC; CDR3 protein: CASSHMTSGSYNEQFF
CDR3 length: 12; clone size: once; D gene: NA; V gene: TRBV11-2; J gene: TRBJ2-1; CDR3 DNA: TGTGCCAGCAGCCCCCATAGCAGGGAGCAGTTCTTC; CDR3 protein: CASSPHSREQFF
CDR3 length: 14; clone size: NA; D gene: TRBD1; V gene: TRBV4-1; J gene: TRBJ1-1; CDR3 DNA: TGCGCCAGCGCCCAAGAGACAGGGAGGTGGGGAGCTTTCTTT; CDR3 protein: CASAQETGRWGAFF
CDR3 length: 15; clone size: NA; D gene: TRBD1; V gene: TRBV6-5; J gene: TRBJ2-5; CDR3 DNA: TGTGCCAGCAGTTACAGGGACAGGGGTATAGAGACCCAGTACTTC; CDR3 protein: CASSYRDRGIETQYF
CDR3 length: 12; clone size: once; D gene: NA; V gene: TRBV27; J gene: TRBJ2-1; CDR3 DNA: TGTGCCAGCAGTAGCGTTGGTGTTGAGCAGTTCTTC; CDR3 protein: CASSSVGVEQFF
CDR3 length: 15; clone size: NA; D gene: NA; V gene: TRBV11-2; J gene: TRBJ1-2; CDR3 DNA: TGTGCCAGCAGCTTAGACCCCACAGGGCGGTATGGCTACACCTTC; CDR3 protein: CASSLDPTGRYGYTF
CDR3 length: 13; clone size: NA; D gene: NA; V gene: TRBV7-6; J gene: TRBJ2-7; CDR3 DNA: TGTGCCAGCTCCGGGACTCACTCCTACGAGCAGTACTTC; CDR3 protein: CASSGTHSYEQYF
CDR3 length: 17; clone size: NA; D gene: NA; V gene: TRBV6-9; J gene: TRBJ2-3; CDR3 DNA: TGTGCCAGCAGTAACACCGGGCCACTCCCGAGCACAGATACGCAGTATTTT; CDR3 protein: CASSNTGPLPSTDTQYF
CDR3 length: 15; clone size: NA; D gene: NA; V gene: TRBV19; J gene: TRBJ2-7; CDR3 DNA: TGTGCCAGTAGCGGGGCAGCCGGTAGCTCCTACGAGCAGTACTTC; CDR3 protein: CASSGAAGSSYEQYF
CDR3 length: 16; clone size: NA; D gene: NA; V gene: TRBV19; J gene: TRBJ2-3; CDR3 DNA: TGTGCCAGTAGTGTCACTACAGATCTTCACACAGATACGCAGTATTTT; CDR3 protein: CASSVTTDLHTDTQYF
CDR3 length: 16; clone size: NA; D gene: NA; V gene: TRBV5-4; J gene: TRBJ1-2; CDR3 DNA: TGTGCCAGCAGCTTGGCCGAAGGGGGTAGAGGCTATGGCTACACCTTC; CDR3 protein: CASSLAEGGRGYGYTF
CDR3 length: 15; clone size: NA; D gene: NA; V gene: TRBV11-2; J gene: TRBJ2-7; CDR3 DNA: NA; CDR3 protein: CASSLYLVAGGSHDF
CDR3 length: 14; clone size: once; D gene: NA; V gene: TRBV27; J gene: TRBJ2-5; CDR3 DNA: TGTGCCAGCAGCTATCAAAGTAGCTTGGAGACCCAGTACTTC; CDR3 protein: CASSYQSSLETQYF
CDR3 length: 13; clone size: few; D gene: TRBD1; V gene: TRBV13; J gene: TRBJ1-1; CDR3 DNA: TGTGCCAGCGGGGACAGAATGAACACTGAAGCTTTCTTT; CDR3 protein: CASGDRMNTEAFF
CDR3 length: 15; clone size: NA; D gene: NA; V gene: TRBV27; J gene: TRBJ2-5; CDR3 DNA: TGTGCCGCCAAACCTACCCTGGGGGGCCAAGAGACCCAGTACTTC; CDR3 protein: CAAKPTLGGQETQYF